This TCR beta chain was captured in a study of regulatory and conventional T cells in RAG deficiency. Study results and limitations: Omenn syndrome and CID/AS patients had roughly 100-fold fewer unique Treg TCR beta sequences, versus about 10-fold elsewhere.

Concerning this clone: Its antigen is undetermined.

TCRdb's copy holds only in-frame clones and misses some; the assay was immunoSEQ multiplex PCR. The sample has 40,000 to 55,000 clones, 80% to 90% seen once. Conventional CD4+ T cells were sorted from blood as CD25-low CD127-high cells. These data also formed part of another study, on regulatory T cells. That report adds: The primer mix had 52 TRBV and 13 TRBJ primers.

This TCR was recovered from a human donor in good health. What was sequenced was CD4+ effector T cells sorted from blood.

CDR3 amino acids: CASSPGRGESTEAFF. CDR3 bases: TGTGCCAGCTCACCGGGAAGGGGGGAAAGCACTGAAGCTTTCTTT. The gene calls are TRBV18 and TRBJ1-1; maybe TRBD1 (6 bases). Germline loops: CDR1 KGHSH, CDR2 LQKENI. V lost 3 bases and J lost 4, with 15 bases in between. The CDR3 runs to 15 residues.